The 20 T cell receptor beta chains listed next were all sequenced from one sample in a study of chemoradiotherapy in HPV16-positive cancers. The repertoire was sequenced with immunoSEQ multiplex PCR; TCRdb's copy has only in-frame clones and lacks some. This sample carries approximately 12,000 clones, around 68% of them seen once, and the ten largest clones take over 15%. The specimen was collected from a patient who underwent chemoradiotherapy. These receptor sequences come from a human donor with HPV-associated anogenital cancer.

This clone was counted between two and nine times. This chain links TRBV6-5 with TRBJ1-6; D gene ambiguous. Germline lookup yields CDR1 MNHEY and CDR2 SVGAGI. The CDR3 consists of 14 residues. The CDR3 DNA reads TGTGCTTCTAGGCCAGATGGCCCGAATTCACCCCTCCACTTT. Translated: CASRPDGPNSPLHF.

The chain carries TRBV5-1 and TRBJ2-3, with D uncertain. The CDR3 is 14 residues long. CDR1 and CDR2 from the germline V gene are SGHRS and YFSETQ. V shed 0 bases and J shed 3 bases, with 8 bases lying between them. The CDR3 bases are TGCGCCAGCAGCTTGGACGTACTTACAGATACGCAGTATTTT. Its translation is CASSLDVLTDTQYF.

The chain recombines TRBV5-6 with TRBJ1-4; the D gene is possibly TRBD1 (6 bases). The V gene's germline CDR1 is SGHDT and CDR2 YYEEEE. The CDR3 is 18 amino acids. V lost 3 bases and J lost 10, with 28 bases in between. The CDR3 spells CASSWGGPSRGQSGKLFF. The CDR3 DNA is TGTGCCAGCAGCTGGGGAGGGCCCTCGAGAGGACAGTCTGGAAAACTGTTTTTT.

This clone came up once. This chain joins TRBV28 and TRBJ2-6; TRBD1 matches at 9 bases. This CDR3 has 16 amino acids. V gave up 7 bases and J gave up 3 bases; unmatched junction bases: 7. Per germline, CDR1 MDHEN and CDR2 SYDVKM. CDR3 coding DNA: TGTGCCAGCAATAGACAGGGGGGATATGGGGCCAACGTCCTGACTTTC. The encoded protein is CASNRQGGYGANVLTF. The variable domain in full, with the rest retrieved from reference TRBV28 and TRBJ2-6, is DVKVTQSSRYLVKRTGEKVFLECVQDMDHENMFWYRQDPGLGLRLIYFSYDVKMKEKGDIPEGYSVSREKKERFSLILESASTNQTSMYLCASNRQGGYGANVLTFGAGSRLTVL.

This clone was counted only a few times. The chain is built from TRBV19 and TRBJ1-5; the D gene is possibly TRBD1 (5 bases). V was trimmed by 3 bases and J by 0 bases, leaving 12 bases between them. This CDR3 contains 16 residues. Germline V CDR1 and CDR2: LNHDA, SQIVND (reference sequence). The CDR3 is CASSISSRGSNQPQHF. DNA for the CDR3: TGTGCCAGTAGTATTAGTTCGAGGGGTAGCAATCAGCCCCAGCATTTT.

The DNA for the CDR3 is TGTGCCAGCAGGGGATGGGGGGGGCGAGGAGAGACCCAGTACTTC. Translating gives CASRGWGGRGETQYF. The J gene is TRBJ2-5, the V gene TRBV28; the D gene is possibly TRBD2 (7 bases). Germline V gene sequence: CDR1 MDHEN, CDR2 SYDVKM. The CDR3 is made up of 15 amino acids. V gave up 6 bases and J gave up 4 bases, with 18 bases separating them.

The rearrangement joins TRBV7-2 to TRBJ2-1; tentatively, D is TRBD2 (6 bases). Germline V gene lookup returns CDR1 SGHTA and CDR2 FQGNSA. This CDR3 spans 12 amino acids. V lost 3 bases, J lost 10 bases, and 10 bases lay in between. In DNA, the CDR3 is TGTGCCAGCAGCTTCCTTGCGGGGGAGCAGTTCTTC. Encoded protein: CASSFLAGEQFF.

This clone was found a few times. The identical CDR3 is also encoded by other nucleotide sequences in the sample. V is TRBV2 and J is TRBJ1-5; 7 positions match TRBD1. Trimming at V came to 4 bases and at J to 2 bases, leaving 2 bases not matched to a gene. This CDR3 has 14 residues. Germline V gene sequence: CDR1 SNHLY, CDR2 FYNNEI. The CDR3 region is CASSGQGGNQPQHF. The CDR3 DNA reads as TGTGCCAGCAGTGGACAGGGCGGCAATCAGCCCCAGCATTTT.

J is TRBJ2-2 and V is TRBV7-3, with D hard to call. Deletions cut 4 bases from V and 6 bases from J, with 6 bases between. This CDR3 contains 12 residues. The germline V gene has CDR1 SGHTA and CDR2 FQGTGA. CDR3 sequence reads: CASSSISGELFF. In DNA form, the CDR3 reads TGTGCCAGCAGCTCTATCTCCGGGGAGCTGTTTTTT.

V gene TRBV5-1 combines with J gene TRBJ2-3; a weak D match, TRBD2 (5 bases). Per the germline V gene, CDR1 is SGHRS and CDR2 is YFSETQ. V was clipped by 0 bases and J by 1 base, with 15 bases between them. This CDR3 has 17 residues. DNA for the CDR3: TGCGCCAGCAGCTTGGGCTCCGCGGGTACTCGCACAGATACGCAGTATTTT. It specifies CASSLGSAGTRTDTQYF.

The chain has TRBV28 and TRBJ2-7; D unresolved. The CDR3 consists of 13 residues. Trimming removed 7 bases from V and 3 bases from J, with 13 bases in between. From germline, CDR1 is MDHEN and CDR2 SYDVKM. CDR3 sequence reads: CASISSGLYEQYF. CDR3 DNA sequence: TGTGCCAGCATCTCCTCTGGTCTCTACGAGCAGTACTTC.

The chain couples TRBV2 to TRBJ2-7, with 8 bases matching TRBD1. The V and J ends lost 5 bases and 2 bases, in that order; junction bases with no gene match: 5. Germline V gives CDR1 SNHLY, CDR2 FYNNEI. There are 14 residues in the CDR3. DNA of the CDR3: TGTGCCAGCAGTCCAGGGGGCAGAACCTACGAGCAGTACTTC. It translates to CASSPGGRTYEQYF.

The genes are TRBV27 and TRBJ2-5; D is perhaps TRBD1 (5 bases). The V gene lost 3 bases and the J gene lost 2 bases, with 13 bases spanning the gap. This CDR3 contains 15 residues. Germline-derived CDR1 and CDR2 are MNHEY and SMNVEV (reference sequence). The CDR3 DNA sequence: TGTGCCAGCAGTTTGGGTAGACAGTCACAAGAGACCCAGTACTTC. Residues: CASSLGRQSQETQYF.

The CDR3 DNA is TGTGCCAGCAGCGCCGTAGGGGGGCTGAGAGAGACCCAGTACTTC. It yields the protein CASSAVGGLRETQYF. The chain links TRBV9 to TRBJ2-5, with D tentatively TRBD1 or TRBD2 (6 bases each). Between the trimmed V and J ends, which lost 3 bases and 4 bases, there was a span of 16 bases. CDR1 is SGDLS and CDR2 is YYNGEE in the germline V gene. CDR3 length equals 15 residues.

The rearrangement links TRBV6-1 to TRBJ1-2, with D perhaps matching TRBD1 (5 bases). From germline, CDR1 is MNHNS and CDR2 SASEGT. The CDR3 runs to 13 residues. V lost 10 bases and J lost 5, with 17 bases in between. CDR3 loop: CAIRDSGGYGYTF. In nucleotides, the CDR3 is TGTGCCATACGGGACTCCGGGGGGTATGGCTACACCTTC.

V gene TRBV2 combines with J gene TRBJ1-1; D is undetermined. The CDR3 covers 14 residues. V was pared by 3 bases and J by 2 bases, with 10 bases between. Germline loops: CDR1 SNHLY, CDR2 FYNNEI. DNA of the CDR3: TGTGCCAGCAGTGAGGAGGGCAGTAACACTGAAGCTTTCTTT. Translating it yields CASSEEGSNTEAFF.

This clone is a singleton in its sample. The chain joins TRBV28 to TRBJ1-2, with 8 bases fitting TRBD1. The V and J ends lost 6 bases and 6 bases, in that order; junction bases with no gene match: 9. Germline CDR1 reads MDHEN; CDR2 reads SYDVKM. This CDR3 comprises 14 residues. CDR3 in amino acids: CASRNQGAGDGYTF. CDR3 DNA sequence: TGTGCCAGCAGAAACCAGGGGGCGGGGGATGGCTACACCTTC.

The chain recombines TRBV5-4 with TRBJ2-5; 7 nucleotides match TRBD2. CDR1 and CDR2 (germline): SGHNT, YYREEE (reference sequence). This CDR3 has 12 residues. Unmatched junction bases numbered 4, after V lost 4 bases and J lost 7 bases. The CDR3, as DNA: TGTGCCAGCAGCCCGGAGCGGGGGACCCAGTACTTC. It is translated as CASSPERGTQYF.

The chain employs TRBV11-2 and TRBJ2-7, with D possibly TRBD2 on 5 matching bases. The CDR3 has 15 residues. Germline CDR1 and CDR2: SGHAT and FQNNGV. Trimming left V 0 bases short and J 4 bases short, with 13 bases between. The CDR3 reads CASSLDGGRWYEQYF. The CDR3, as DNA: TGTGCCAGCAGCTTAGATGGAGGACGGTGGTACGAGCAGTACTTC.

The CDR3: CASSFPVLGGTEAFF. In nucleotides, the CDR3 is TGTGCCAGCAGCTTCCCCGTTCTGGGGGGCACTGAAGCTTTCTTT. This chain uses TRBV13 with TRBJ1-1, with a tentative D call TRBD1 (5 bases). The CDR3 runs to 15 residues. Germline lookup yields CDR1 PRHDT and CDR2 FYEKMQ (reference sequence). V lost 3 bases to trimming and J lost 4 bases, with 15 bases between them. The complete variable domain, with remaining parts taken from reference TRBV13 and TRBJ1-1, reads AAGVIQSPRHLIKEKRETATLKCYPIPRHDTVYWYQQGPGQDPQFLISFYEKMQSDKGSIPDRFSAQQFSDYHSELNMSSLELGDSALYFCASSFPVLGGTEAFFGQGTRLTVV.